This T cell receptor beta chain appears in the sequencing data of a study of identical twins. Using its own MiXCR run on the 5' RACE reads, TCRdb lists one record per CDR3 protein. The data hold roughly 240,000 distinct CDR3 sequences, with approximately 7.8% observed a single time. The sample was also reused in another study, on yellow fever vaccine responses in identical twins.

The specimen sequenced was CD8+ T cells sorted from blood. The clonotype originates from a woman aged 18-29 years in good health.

This chain's CDR3 is CASSLAKSGTGVSEQYF. As DNA, the CDR3 is TGTGCCAGCAGCTTGGCGAAATCCGGGACAGGGGTATCGGAGCAGTACTTC. The genes are TRBV5-4 and TRBJ2-7; 10 bases are a match to TRBD1. CDR1 is SGHNT, CDR2 YYREEE, per germline (reference sequence). The length of the CDR3 is 17 residues. Germline trimming cut 0 bases from V and 7 bases from J; bases unmatched to any gene: 13.